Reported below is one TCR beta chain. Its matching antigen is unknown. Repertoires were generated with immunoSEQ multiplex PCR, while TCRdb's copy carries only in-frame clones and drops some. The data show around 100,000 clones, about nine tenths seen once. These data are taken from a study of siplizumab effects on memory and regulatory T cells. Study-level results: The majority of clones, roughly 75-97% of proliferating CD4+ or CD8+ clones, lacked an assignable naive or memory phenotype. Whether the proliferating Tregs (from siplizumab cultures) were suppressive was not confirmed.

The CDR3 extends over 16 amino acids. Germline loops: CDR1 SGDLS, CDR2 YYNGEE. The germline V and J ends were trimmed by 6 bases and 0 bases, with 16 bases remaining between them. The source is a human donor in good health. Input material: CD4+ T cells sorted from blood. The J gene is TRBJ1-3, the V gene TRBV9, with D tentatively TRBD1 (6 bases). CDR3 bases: TGTGCCAGCACCCCAGGGGCCGGGAACTCTGGAAACACCATATATTTT. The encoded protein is CASTPGAGNSGNTIYF. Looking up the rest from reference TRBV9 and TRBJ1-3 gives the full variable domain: DSGVTQTPKHLITATGQRVTLRCSPRSGDLSVYWYQQSLDQGLQFLIQYYNGEERAKGNILERFSAQQFPDLHSELNLSSLELGDSALYFCASTPGAGNSGNTIYFGEGSWLTVV.